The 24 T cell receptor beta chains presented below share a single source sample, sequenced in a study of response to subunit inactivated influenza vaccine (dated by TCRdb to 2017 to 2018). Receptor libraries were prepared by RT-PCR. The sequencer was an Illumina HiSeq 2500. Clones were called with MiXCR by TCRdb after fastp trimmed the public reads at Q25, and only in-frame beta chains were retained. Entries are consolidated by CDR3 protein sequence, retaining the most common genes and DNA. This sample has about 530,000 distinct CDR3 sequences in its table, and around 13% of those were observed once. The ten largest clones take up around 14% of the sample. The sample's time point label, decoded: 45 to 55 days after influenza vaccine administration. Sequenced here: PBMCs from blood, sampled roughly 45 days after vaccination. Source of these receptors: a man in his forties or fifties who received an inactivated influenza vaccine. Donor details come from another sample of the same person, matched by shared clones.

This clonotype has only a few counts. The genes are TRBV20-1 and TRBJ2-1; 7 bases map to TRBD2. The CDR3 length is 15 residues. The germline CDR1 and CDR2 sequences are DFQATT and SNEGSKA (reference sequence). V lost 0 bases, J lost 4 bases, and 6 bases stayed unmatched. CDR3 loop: CSARDPSGTYNEQFF. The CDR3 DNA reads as TGCAGTGCTAGAGACCCTAGCGGTACTTACAATGAGCAGTTCTTC.

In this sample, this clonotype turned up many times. The CDR3 loop is CSARIAGGHRSTDTQYF. The CDR3 DNA reads as TGCAGTGCTAGAATCGCGGGGGGGCATAGGAGTACAGATACGCAGTATTTT. V usage is TRBV20-1 and J usage is TRBJ2-3; TRBD2 matches at 9 bases. V trimming: 2 bases; J trimming: 3 bases; junction bases outside the gene matches: 12. CDR1 is DFQATT and CDR2 is SNEGSKA in the germline V gene (reference sequence). This CDR3 region has 17 residues.

CDR3 DNA: TGCGCCAGCAGCTTGGACAGGGTCGCGGACGAGCAGTACTTC. Translation: CASSLDRVADEQYF. This chain connects TRBV5-1 to TRBJ2-7; the D gene is possibly TRBD1 (6 bases). Germline V lookup: CDR1 SGHRS, CDR2 YFSETQ. V lost 0 bases and J 5 bases, leaving 12 bases between the germline ends. This CDR3 has 14 amino acids.

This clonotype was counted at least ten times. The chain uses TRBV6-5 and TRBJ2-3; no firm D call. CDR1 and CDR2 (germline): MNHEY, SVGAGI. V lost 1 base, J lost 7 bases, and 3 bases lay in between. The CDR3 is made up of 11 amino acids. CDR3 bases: TGTGCCAGCAGTTACTGGTATACGCAGTATTTT. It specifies CASSYWYTQYF.

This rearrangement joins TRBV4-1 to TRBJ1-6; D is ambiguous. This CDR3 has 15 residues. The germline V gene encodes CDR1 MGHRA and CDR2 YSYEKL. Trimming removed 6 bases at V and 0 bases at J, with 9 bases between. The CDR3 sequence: CASSRRSSYNSPLHF. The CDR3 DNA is TGCGCCAGCAGTAGGAGGAGCTCCTATAATTCACCCCTCCACTTT.

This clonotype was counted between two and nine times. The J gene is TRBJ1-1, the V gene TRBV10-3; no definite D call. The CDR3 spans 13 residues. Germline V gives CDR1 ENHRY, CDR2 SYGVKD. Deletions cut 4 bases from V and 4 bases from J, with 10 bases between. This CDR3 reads CAISVEDRTEAFF. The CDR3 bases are TGTGCCATCAGTGTAGAGGATCGCACTGAAGCTTTCTTT.

CDR3 DNA: TGTGCCAGCAGCCAACCGGGACAACGACGCTCCCCCTACTTCCTCTACGAGCAGTACTTC. Encoded protein: CASSQPGQRRSPYFLYEQYF. The V gene is TRBV28, the J gene TRBJ2-7; D might be TRBD1 (6 bases). There are 20 residues in the CDR3. V shed 6 bases and J shed 3 bases, with 33 bases lying between them. Germline V gives CDR1 MDHEN, CDR2 SYDVKM.

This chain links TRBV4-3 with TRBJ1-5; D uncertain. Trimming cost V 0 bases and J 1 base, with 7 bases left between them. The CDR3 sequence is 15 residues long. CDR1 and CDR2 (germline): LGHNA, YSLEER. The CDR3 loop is CASSQDWKSNQPQHF. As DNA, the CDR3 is TGCGCCAGCAGCCAAGATTGGAAAAGCAATCAGCCCCAGCATTTT.

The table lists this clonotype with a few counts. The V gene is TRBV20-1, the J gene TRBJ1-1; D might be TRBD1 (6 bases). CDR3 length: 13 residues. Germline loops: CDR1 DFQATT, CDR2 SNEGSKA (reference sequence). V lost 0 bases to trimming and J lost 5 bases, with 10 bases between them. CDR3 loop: CSAREKGGTEAFF. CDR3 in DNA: TGCAGTGCTAGAGAGAAGGGGGGGACTGAAGCTTTCTTT.

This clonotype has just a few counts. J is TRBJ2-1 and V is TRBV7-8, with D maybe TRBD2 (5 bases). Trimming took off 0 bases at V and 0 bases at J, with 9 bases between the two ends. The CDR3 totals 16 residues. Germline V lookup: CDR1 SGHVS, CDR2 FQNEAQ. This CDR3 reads CASSLASASSYNEQFF. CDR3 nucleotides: TGTGCCAGCAGCTTAGCTAGCGCGAGCTCCTACAATGAGCAGTTCTTC.

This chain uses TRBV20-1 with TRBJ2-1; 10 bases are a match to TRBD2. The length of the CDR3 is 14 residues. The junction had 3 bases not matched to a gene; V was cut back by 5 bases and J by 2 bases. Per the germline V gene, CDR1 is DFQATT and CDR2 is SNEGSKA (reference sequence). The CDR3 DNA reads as TGCAGTGCTCAGCGGGGGGGCCCCTACAATGAGCAGTTCTTC. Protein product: CSAQRGGPYNEQFF.

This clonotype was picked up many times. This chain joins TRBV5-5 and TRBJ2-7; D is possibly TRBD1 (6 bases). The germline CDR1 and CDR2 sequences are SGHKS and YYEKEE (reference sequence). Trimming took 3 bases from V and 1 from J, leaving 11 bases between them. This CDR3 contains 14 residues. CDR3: CASSSQGQSYEQYF. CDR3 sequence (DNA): TGTGCCAGCAGCTCCCAAGGACAGTCCTACGAGCAGTACTTC.

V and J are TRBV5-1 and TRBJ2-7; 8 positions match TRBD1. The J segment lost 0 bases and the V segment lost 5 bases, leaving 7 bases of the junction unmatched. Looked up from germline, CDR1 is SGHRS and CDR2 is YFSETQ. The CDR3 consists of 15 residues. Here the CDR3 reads CASRKGQENSYEQYF. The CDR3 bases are TGCGCCAGCAGGAAGGGACAGGAGAACTCCTACGAGCAGTACTTC.

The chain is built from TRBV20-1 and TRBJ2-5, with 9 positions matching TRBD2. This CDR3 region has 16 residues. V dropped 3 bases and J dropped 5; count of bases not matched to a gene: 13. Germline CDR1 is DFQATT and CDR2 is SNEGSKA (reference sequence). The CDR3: CSASRAIAGVGETQYF. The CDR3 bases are TGCAGTGCTAGCAGGGCCATAGCGGGAGTCGGGGAGACCCAGTACTTC.

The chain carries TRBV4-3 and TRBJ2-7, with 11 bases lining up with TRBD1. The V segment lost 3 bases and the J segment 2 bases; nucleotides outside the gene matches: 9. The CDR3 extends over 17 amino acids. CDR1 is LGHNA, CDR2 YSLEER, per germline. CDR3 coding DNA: TGCGCCAGCAGCCAGGCAATCACGGGACAGGGGGCCTACGAGCAGTACTTC. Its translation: CASSQAITGQGAYEQYF.

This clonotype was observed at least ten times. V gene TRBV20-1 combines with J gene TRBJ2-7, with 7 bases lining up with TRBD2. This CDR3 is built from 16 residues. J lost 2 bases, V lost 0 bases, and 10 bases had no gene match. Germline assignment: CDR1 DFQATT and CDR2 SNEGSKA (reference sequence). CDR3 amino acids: CSARDQKAGMAYEQYF. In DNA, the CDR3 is TGCAGTGCTAGAGATCAAAAAGCGGGGATGGCCTACGAGCAGTACTTC.

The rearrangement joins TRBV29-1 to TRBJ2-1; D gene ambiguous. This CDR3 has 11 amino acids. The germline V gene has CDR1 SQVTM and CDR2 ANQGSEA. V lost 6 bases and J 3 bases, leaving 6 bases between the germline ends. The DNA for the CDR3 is TGCAGCGTGGCGAACTACAATGAGCAGTTCTTC. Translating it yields CSVANYNEQFF.

The CDR3 loop reads CASSYRGRGSGNTIYF. The CDR3 DNA is TGTGCCAGCAGCTACAGGGGACGCGGCTCTGGAAACACCATATATTTT. The chain combines TRBV6-2 or TRBV6-3 with TRBJ1-3; 7 positions match TRBD1. This CDR3 contains 16 residues. The J segment lost 0 bases and the V segment lost 6 bases, leaving 8 bases of the junction unmatched. Germline V gene lookup returns CDR1 MNHEY and CDR2 SVGEGT.

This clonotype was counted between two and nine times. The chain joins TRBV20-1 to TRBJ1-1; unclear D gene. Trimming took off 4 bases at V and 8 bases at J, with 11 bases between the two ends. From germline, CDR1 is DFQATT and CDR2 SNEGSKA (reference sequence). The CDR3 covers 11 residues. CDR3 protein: CSAIPGEEAFF. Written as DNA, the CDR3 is TGCAGTGCTATCCCCGGGGAAGAAGCTTTCTTT.

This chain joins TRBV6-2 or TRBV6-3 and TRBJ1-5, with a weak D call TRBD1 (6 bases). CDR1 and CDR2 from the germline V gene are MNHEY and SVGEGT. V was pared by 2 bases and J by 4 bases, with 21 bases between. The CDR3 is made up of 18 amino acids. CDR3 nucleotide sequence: TGTGCCAGCAGTTACCGACCCCGGGACAACCGGAGGAATCAGCCCCAGCATTTT. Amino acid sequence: CASSYRPRDNRRNQPQHF.

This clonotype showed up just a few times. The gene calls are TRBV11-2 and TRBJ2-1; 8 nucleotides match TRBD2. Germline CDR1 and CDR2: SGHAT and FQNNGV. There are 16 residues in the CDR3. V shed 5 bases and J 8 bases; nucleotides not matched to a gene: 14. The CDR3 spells CASSPGLVVGGDEQFF. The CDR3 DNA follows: TGTGCCAGCAGCCCGGGACTAGTTGTAGGCGGGGATGAGCAGTTCTTC.

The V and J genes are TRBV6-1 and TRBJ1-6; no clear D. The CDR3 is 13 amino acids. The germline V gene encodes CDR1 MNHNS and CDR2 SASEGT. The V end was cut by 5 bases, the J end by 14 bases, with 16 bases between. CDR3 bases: TGTGCCAGCAGTAGCGGACCGGGATTAACCCTCCACTTT. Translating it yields CASSSGPGLTLHF.

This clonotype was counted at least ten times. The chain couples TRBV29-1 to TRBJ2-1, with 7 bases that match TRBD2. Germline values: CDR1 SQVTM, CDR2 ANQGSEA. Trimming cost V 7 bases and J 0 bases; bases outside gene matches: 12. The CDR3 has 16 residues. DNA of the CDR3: TGCAGCGCCACCGGGTCGCGGGAGAGCTCCTACAATGAGCAGTTCTTC. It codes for CSATGSRESSYNEQFF.

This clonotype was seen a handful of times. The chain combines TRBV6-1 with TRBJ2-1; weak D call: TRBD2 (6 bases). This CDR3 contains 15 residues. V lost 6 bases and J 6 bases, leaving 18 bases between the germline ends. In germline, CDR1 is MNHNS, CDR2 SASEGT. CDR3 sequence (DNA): TGTGCCAGCAGCACCGGGAGAAACTTTGCCAATGAGCAGTTCTTC. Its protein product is CASSTGRNFANEQFF.